A selection of T cell receptor beta chains follows, all from one sample in a study of PD-1 blockade in mismatch repair-deficient tumors. The table came from immunoSEQ multiplex PCR; TCRdb's copy has only in-frame clones and leaves some out. The sample has fewer than 50,000 clones; about 76% are singletons. Material: peripheral blood, obtained 4 weeks after starting pembrolizumab. The source of these receptors is an adult with mismatch repair-deficient cancer. Both conserved end residues are part of each CDR3. The order of the fields is J gene, D gene, clone size, V gene, CDR3 protein, CDR3 DNA. A D gene is named only where the DNA matches it firmly. The size of a clone is reported for some rows only, either as once, few or many, or as a class for expanded clones.

J gene: TRBJ2-7
D gene: NA
clone size: NA
V gene: TRBV13
CDR3 protein: CASSLEGRDEQYF
CDR3 DNA: TGTGCCAGCAGCTTAGAGGGTAGGGACGAGCAGTACTTC

J gene: TRBJ2-7
D gene: TRBD2
clone size: NA
V gene: TRBV6-1
CDR3 protein: CASSGTSGSDEQYF
CDR3 DNA: TGTGCCAGCAGTGGGACTAGCGGGAGCGACGAGCAGTACTTC

J gene: TRBJ1-4
D gene: NA
clone size: NA
V gene: TRBV6-1
CDR3 protein: CASSENSGIEKLFF
CDR3 DNA: TGTGCCAGCAGTGAAAATTCAGGGATTGAAAAACTGTTTTTT

J gene: TRBJ2-3
D gene: NA
clone size: NA
V gene: TRBV9
CDR3 protein: CASSVDERFTDTQYF
CDR3 DNA: TGTGCCAGCAGCGTAGACGAGCGATTCACAGATACGCAGTATTTT

J gene: TRBJ2-2
D gene: NA
clone size: NA
V gene: TRBV30
CDR3 protein: CAWSHPEGVDTGELFF
CDR3 DNA: TGTGCCTGGAGTCACCCGGAGGGGGTAGACACCGGGGAGCTGTTTTTT

J gene: TRBJ2-5
D gene: NA
clone size: NA
V gene: TRBV15
CDR3 protein: CATSRDTPGGETQYF
CDR3 DNA: TGTGCCACCAGCAGAGATACCCCTGGGGGGGAGACCCAGTACTTC

J gene: TRBJ2-1
D gene: NA
clone size: few
V gene: TRBV18
CDR3 protein: CASSPRDDEQFF
CDR3 DNA: TGTGCCAGCTCACCAAGGGACGATGAGCAGTTCTTC

J gene: TRBJ2-7
D gene: NA
clone size: NA
V gene: TRBV2
CDR3 protein: CASRGDPGGDEQYF
CDR3 DNA: TGTGCCAGCAGAGGGGACCCCGGGGGAGACGAGCAGTACTTC

J gene: TRBJ2-6
D gene: NA
clone size: NA
V gene: TRBV19
CDR3 protein: CATNPVRGTGANVLTF
CDR3 DNA: TGTGCCACTAACCCAGTACGGGGTACAGGGGCCAACGTCCTGACTTTC

J gene: TRBJ1-5
D gene: NA
clone size: NA
V gene: TRBV13
CDR3 protein: CASSAGNQPQHF
CDR3 DNA: TGTGCCAGCAGTGCCGGAAATCAGCCCCAGCATTTT

J gene: TRBJ2-1
D gene: TRBD2
clone size: few
V gene: TRBV7-9
CDR3 protein: CASSLFPGVSGGRYNEQFF
CDR3 DNA: TGTGCCAGCAGCTTATTTCCGGGAGTTTCGGGAGGCCGGTACAATGAGCAGTTCTTC

J gene: TRBJ2-1
D gene: TRBD1
clone size: NA
V gene: TRBV18
CDR3 protein: CASSPAGTGGKGGEQFF
CDR3 DNA: TGTGCCAGCTCACCAGCCGGGACAGGGGGCAAAGGAGGTGAGCAGTTCTTC

J gene: TRBJ1-1
D gene: NA
clone size: few
V gene: TRBV5-5
CDR3 protein: CASSLGTEAFF
CDR3 DNA: TGTGCCAGCAGCTTGGGCACTGAAGCTTTCTTT

J gene: TRBJ2-2
D gene: NA
clone size: NA
V gene: TRBV5-4
CDR3 protein: CASSHPGAPGELFF
CDR3 DNA: TGTGCCAGCAGCCACCCGGGAGCCCCCGGGGAGCTGTTTTTT

J gene: TRBJ2-7
D gene: NA
clone size: once
V gene: TRBV5-1
CDR3 protein: CASSWGRGGTDEQYF
CDR3 DNA: TGCGCCAGCAGTTGGGGTAGGGGCGGGACGGACGAGCAGTACTTC

J gene: TRBJ1-2
D gene: NA
clone size: NA
V gene: TRBV4-2
CDR3 protein: CASSQEPYGYTF
CDR3 DNA: TGTGCCAGCAGCCAAGAGCCCTATGGCTACACCTTC

J gene: TRBJ2-4
D gene: TRBD1
clone size: NA
V gene: TRBV29-1
CDR3 protein: CSVGNPGQGLKNIQYF
CDR3 DNA: TGCAGCGTAGGAAATCCGGGACAGGGCCTCAAAAACATTCAGTACTTC

J gene: TRBJ2-2
D gene: NA
clone size: once
V gene: TRBV10-3
CDR3 protein: CAISESLVTGELFF
CDR3 DNA: TGTGCCATCAGTGAGTCCCTTGTCACCGGGGAGCTGTTTTTT

J gene: TRBJ1-2
D gene: NA
clone size: NA
V gene: TRBV5-6
CDR3 protein: CASSLYRDGYTF
CDR3 DNA: TGTGCCAGCAGCTTGTACAGGGATGGCTACACCTTC

J gene: TRBJ2-7
D gene: TRBD2
clone size: NA
V gene: TRBV25-1
CDR3 protein: CASSESRQRGTYEQYF
CDR3 DNA: TGTGCCAGCAGTGAATCTCGCCAGCGGGGGACCTACGAGCAGTACTTC

J gene: TRBJ2-7
D gene: TRBD2
clone size: NA
V gene: TRBV6-5
CDR3 protein: CANSYDSLAGREQYF
CDR3 DNA: TGTGCCAACAGTTATGATTCGCTAGCGGGAAGAGAGCAGTACTTC

J gene: TRBJ2-5
D gene: NA
clone size: NA
V gene: TRBV27
CDR3 protein: CASSTYRDYQETQYF
CDR3 DNA: TGTGCCAGTAGTACTTATAGGGATTACCAAGAGACCCAGTACTTC

J gene: TRBJ2-5
D gene: NA
clone size: NA
V gene: TRBV4-2
CDR3 protein: CASSQAGRQETQYF
CDR3 DNA: TGTGCCAGCAGCCAGGCCGGGAGACAAGAGACCCAGTACTTC

J gene: TRBJ2-5
D gene: NA
clone size: few
V gene: TRBV6-5
CDR3 protein: CASSYSSAGRETQYF
CDR3 DNA: TGTGCCAGCAGTTATTCCTCGGCCGGAAGGGAGACCCAGTACTTC

J gene: TRBJ1-4
D gene: TRBD1
clone size: NA
V gene: TRBV4-3
CDR3 protein: CASSQDRDSENEKLFF
CDR3 DNA: TGCGCCAGCAGCCAAGATCGGGACAGTGAAAATGAAAAACTGTTTTTT

J gene: TRBJ2-1
D gene: TRBD2
clone size: NA
V gene: TRBV25-1
CDR3 protein: CASSPLAGGYNEQFF
CDR3 DNA: TGTGCCAGCAGTCCACTAGCGGGTGGGTACAATGAGCAGTTCTTC

J gene: TRBJ2-5
D gene: NA
clone size: once
V gene: TRBV11-3
CDR3 protein: CASSLGAETQYF
CDR3 DNA: TGTGCCAGCAGCTTAGGCGCAGAGACCCAGTACTTC

J gene: TRBJ2-7
D gene: TRBD1
clone size: few
V gene: TRBV4-2
CDR3 protein: CASSRDRGNEQYF
CDR3 DNA: TGTGCCAGCAGCCGGGACAGGGGGAATGAGCAGTACTTC

J gene: TRBJ2-6
D gene: TRBD1
clone size: NA
V gene: TRBV28
CDR3 protein: CASTYLDRGLSGANVLTF
CDR3 DNA: TGTGCCAGCACCTACTTGGACAGGGGTCTCTCTGGGGCCAACGTCCTGACTTTC

J gene: TRBJ2-7
D gene: TRBD2
clone size: NA
V gene: TRBV7-2
CDR3 protein: CASSFGGTDEQYF
CDR3 DNA: TGTGCCAGCAGCTTCGGGGGGACTGACGAGCAGTACTTC

J gene: TRBJ1-2
D gene: TRBD1
clone size: NA
V gene: TRBV19
CDR3 protein: CASSLGQTYGYTF
CDR3 DNA: TGTGCCAGTAGTTTGGGACAGACCTATGGCTACACCTTC

J gene: TRBJ2-7
D gene: TRBD2
clone size: few
V gene: TRBV5-4
CDR3 protein: CASSWGGGSSYEQYF
CDR3 DNA: TGTGCCAGCAGCTGGGGAGGCGGGAGCTCCTACGAGCAGTACTTC

J gene: TRBJ2-7
D gene: NA
clone size: NA
V gene: TRBV6-5
CDR3 protein: CASSFEETPLYEQYF
CDR3 DNA: TGTGCCAGCAGTTTCGAAGAAACCCCACTATACGAGCAGTACTTC

J gene: TRBJ1-5
D gene: NA
clone size: few
V gene: TRBV7-9
CDR3 protein: CASSSGDQPQHF
CDR3 DNA: TGTGCCAGCAGCTCAGGGGACCAGCCCCAGCATTTT

J gene: TRBJ1-1
D gene: NA
clone size: NA
V gene: TRBV30
CDR3 protein: CAWSLGAGTEAFF
CDR3 DNA: TGTGCCTGGAGTTTAGGGGCCGGGACTGAAGCTTTCTTT

J gene: TRBJ2-3
D gene: TRBD2
clone size: NA
V gene: TRBV5-1
CDR3 protein: CASSLALGLAGSDTQYF
CDR3 DNA: TGCGCCAGCAGCTTGGCCCTAGGACTAGCGGGGTCAGATACGCAGTATTTT

J gene: TRBJ2-6
D gene: NA
clone size: NA
V gene: TRBV5-6
CDR3 protein: CASSLTGSGANVLTF
CDR3 DNA: TGTGCCAGCAGCTTGACAGGGTCAGGGGCCAACGTCCTGACTTTC

J gene: TRBJ2-7
D gene: NA
clone size: NA
V gene: TRBV29-1
CDR3 protein: CSVESVTGPGEQYF
CDR3 DNA: TGCAGCGTTGAATCAGTGACAGGTCCTGGCGAGCAGTACTTC

J gene: TRBJ2-5
D gene: NA
clone size: NA
V gene: TRBV6-6
CDR3 protein: CASGRRGQETQYF
CDR3 DNA: TGTGCCAGCGGACGGCGGGGCCAAGAGACCCAGTACTTC

J gene: TRBJ2-3
D gene: NA
clone size: NA
V gene: TRBV6-5
CDR3 protein: CASSPWTSTDTQYF
CDR3 DNA: TGTGCCAGCAGTCCCTGGACTAGCACAGATACGCAGTATTTT

J gene: TRBJ2-7
D gene: TRBD1
clone size: once
V gene: TRBV5-1
CDR3 protein: CASSTGGLDEQYF
CDR3 DNA: TGCGCCAGCAGTACAGGGGGCTTGGACGAGCAGTACTTC

J gene: TRBJ2-2
D gene: NA
clone size: NA
V gene: TRBV7-9
CDR3 protein: CASSPRGELFF
CDR3 DNA: TGTGCCAGCAGCCCCCGCGGGGAGCTGTTTTTT

J gene: TRBJ2-1
D gene: TRBD1
clone size: NA
V gene: TRBV28
CDR3 protein: CASSPRQGVSYNEQFF
CDR3 DNA: TGTGCCAGCAGCCCCAGACAGGGGGTATCCTACAATGAGCAGTTCTTC

J gene: TRBJ2-3
D gene: NA
clone size: NA
V gene: TRBV19
CDR3 protein: CASSIADTQYF
CDR3 DNA: TGTGCCAGTAGTATAGCAGATACGCAGTATTTT

J gene: TRBJ2-7
D gene: NA
clone size: NA
V gene: TRBV28
CDR3 protein: CASRASSYEQYF
CDR3 DNA: TGTGCCAGCAGGGCCAGCTCCTACGAGCAGTACTTC

J gene: TRBJ2-2
D gene: TRBD2
clone size: few
V gene: TRBV9
CDR3 protein: CASSVGRSGGPNTGELFF
CDR3 DNA: TGTGCCAGCAGCGTAGGTCGGAGCGGGGGCCCGAACACCGGGGAGCTGTTTTTT

J gene: TRBJ2-7
D gene: TRBD1
clone size: NA
V gene: TRBV28
CDR3 protein: CASCRGQQVYEQYF
CDR3 DNA: TGTGCCAGCTGTCGGGGACAGCAAGTGTACGAGCAGTACTTC

J gene: TRBJ2-7
D gene: NA
clone size: NA
V gene: TRBV7-8
CDR3 protein: CASSPTTVAYEQYF
CDR3 DNA: TGTGCCAGCAGCCCTACCACAGTGGCCTACGAGCAGTACTTC

J gene: TRBJ2-5
D gene: NA
clone size: medium-sized
V gene: TRBV7-2
CDR3 protein: CASSHNLGGPHQETQYF
CDR3 DNA: TGTGCCAGCAGTCACAACCTCGGGGGGCCCCACCAAGAGACCCAGTACTTC

J gene: TRBJ2-3
D gene: TRBD2
clone size: NA
V gene: TRBV5-1
CDR3 protein: CASGTSGTADTQYF
CDR3 DNA: TGCGCCAGCGGGACTAGCGGGACGGCAGATACGCAGTATTTT